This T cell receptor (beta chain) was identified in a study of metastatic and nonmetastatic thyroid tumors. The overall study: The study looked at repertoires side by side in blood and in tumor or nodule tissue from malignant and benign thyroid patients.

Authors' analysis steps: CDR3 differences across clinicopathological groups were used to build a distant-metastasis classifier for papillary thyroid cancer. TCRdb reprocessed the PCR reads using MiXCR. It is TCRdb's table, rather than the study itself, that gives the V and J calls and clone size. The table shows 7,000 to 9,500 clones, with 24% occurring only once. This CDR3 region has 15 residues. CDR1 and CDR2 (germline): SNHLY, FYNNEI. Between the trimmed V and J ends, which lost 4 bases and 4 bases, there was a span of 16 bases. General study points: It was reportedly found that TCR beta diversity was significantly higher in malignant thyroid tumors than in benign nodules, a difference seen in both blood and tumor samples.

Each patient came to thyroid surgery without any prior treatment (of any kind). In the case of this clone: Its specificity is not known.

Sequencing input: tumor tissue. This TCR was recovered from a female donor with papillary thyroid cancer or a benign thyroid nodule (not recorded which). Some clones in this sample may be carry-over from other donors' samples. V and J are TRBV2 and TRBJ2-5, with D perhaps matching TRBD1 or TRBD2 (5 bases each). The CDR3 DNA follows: TGTGCCAGCAGTGCCACGGGGACGGTCTCAGAGACCCAGTACTTC. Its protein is CASSATGTVSETQYF. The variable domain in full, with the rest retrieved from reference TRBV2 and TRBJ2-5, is EPEVTQTPSHQVTQMGQEVILRCVPISNHLYFYWYRQILGQKVEFLVSFYNNEISEKSEIFDDQFSVERPDGSNFTLKIRSTKLEDSAMYFCASSATGTVSETQYFGPGTRLLVL.